This entry lists 30 T cell receptor beta chains sequenced from one sample in a study of CD8+ T cells in alopecia areata. Sequencing templates came from extracted RNA that was reverse transcribed into cDNA. The repertoire was sequenced with immunoSEQ multiplex PCR; TCRdb's copy has only in-frame clones and lacks some. This sample yields 150,000 or so clones, of which roughly 44% are seen a single time; more than 6.5% belongs to the top ten. The material sequenced was CD4+ T cells sorted from blood. Every receptor here comes from a human donor with alopecia areata.

V and J are TRBV7-6 and TRBJ2-1; 14 bases fit TRBD2. J was trimmed by 6 bases and V by 5 bases; bases with no gene match: 3. The CDR3 covers 15 residues. Germline CDR1 reads SGHVS; CDR2 reads FNYEAQ. The CDR3 loop reads CASSGLAGGGNEQFF. The CDR3 nucleotides are TGTGCCAGCAGCGGACTAGCGGGAGGTGGCAATGAGCAGTTCTTC.

This chain links TRBV30 with TRBJ2-3; weak D call: TRBD1 (5 bases). The CDR3 runs to 14 residues. Germline V gene sequence: CDR1 GTSNPN, CDR2 SVGIG (reference sequence). Trimming left V 1 base short and J 2 bases short, with 10 bases between. The CDR3 DNA reads TGTGCCTGGAGTGGGGGCCAGTTCACAGATACGCAGTATTTT. It yields the protein CAWSGGQFTDTQYF.

CDR3 protein: CASSPVTMNEQFF. The DNA of the CDR3 is TGCGCCAGCAGCCCGGTAACAATGAATGAGCAGTTCTTC. V usage is TRBV5-1 and J usage is TRBJ2-1; no firm D call. V gave up 4 bases and J gave up 7 bases, with 12 bases separating them. The CDR3 sequence is 13 residues long. The germline CDR1 and CDR2 sequences are SGHRS and YFSETQ.

This clone has more than one count but fewer than ten. V usage is TRBV7-3 and J usage is TRBJ2-1, with D perhaps TRBD1 or TRBD2 (5 bases each). Germline V gives CDR1 SGHTA, CDR2 FQGTGA. V lost 5 bases to trimming and J lost 7 bases, with 21 bases between them. The CDR3 sequence is 16 residues long. CDR3 sequence reads: CASSQTPGPSRNEQFF. The CDR3 coding sequence is TGTGCCAGCAGCCAGACGCCGGGACCCTCTAGGAATGAGCAGTTCTTC.

The rearrangement joins TRBV12-5 to TRBJ2-7; 9 nucleotides agree with TRBD1. The V and J ends lost 6 bases and 6 bases, in that order; junction bases with no gene match: 0. There are 11 residues in the CDR3. Germline CDR1 reads LGHNT; CDR2 reads FRNRAP. CDR3 in amino acids: CASGTGGEQYF. The DNA for the CDR3 is TGTGCTAGTGGGACAGGGGGCGAGCAGTACTTC.

Here the CDR3 DNA reads TGCGCCAGCCGCAGGACTAGCGACTACAATGAGCAGTTCTTC. Translation gives CASRRTSDYNEQFF. The V and J genes are TRBV5-1 and TRBJ2-1; 9 nucleotides line up with TRBD2. J gave up 3 bases and V 7 bases, and 5 bases lay outside the gene matches. Germline-derived CDR1 and CDR2 are SGHRS and YFSETQ. The CDR3 length is 14 residues.

The chain has TRBV29-1 and TRBJ2-4; no clear D gene. V was shortened by 4 bases and J by 5 bases, with 12 bases between the two germline ends. The CDR3 contains 13 residues. From germline, CDR1 is SQVTM and CDR2 ANQGSEA. For the CDR3, the DNA is TGCAGCGTTGGGCAATCGCTTCAAAACATTCAGTACTTC. Translated: CSVGQSLQNIQYF.

This clone has more than one count but fewer than ten. The CDR3: CASSFLSRQEQFF. CDR3 DNA: TGTGCCAGCAGTTTCCTTTCACGACAGGAGCAGTTCTTC. The chain combines TRBV28 with TRBJ2-1; possibly TRBD1 for D (5 bases). The length of the CDR3 is 13 residues. Germline V gene lookup returns CDR1 MDHEN and CDR2 SYDVKM. V shed 3 bases and J shed 10 bases, with 13 bases lying between them.

The V and J genes are TRBV5-1 and TRBJ1-5; weak D call: TRBD1 (6 bases). The V end lost 4 bases, the J end lost 5 bases, and 10 bases lay between the germline ends. The CDR3 spans 13 residues. Germline V gene sequence: CDR1 SGHRS, CDR2 YFSETQ. In DNA form, the CDR3 reads TGCGCCAGCAGCGCTCAGGGGCATCAGCCCCAGCATTTT. Its protein is CASSAQGHQPQHF.

V usage is TRBV15 and J usage is TRBJ1-5, with D unresolved. The V gene's germline CDR1 is LNHNV and CDR2 YYDKDF (reference sequence). The CDR3 is 13 amino acids. V lost 3 bases to trimming and J lost 7 bases, with 10 bases between them. CDR3 sequence: CATSSPITQPQHF. CDR3 nucleotides: TGTGCCACCAGCAGCCCAATAACACAGCCCCAGCATTTT.

In this sample, this clone turned up once. The chain uses TRBV29-1 and TRBJ2-7; perhaps TRBD2 as D (6 bases). V was trimmed by 6 bases and J by 1 base, leaving 13 bases between them. CDR1 is SQVTM, CDR2 ANQGSEA, per germline. There are 13 residues in the CDR3. The CDR3 loop reads CSVKGLNSYEQYF. DNA of the CDR3: TGCAGCGTCAAGGGACTGAATTCCTACGAGCAGTACTTC.

There are a few counts of this clone. V is TRBV5-1 and J is TRBJ2-1; TRBD2 might be the D (5 bases). This CDR3 contains 16 residues. V lost 0 bases and J 6 bases, leaving 16 bases between the germline ends. Germline assignment: CDR1 SGHRS and CDR2 YFSETQ. CDR3 loop: CASSLVVSIGGNEQFF. The CDR3 DNA sequence: TGCGCCAGCAGCTTGGTAGTTAGCATTGGAGGCAATGAGCAGTTCTTC.

The chain uses TRBV18 and TRBJ1-2, with 7 bases lining up with TRBD1. With V trimmed by 6 bases and J by 8 bases, 9 bases remained unmatched. The CDR3 has 13 residues. Germline values: CDR1 KGHSH, CDR2 LQKENI. CDR3 DNA: TGTGCCAGCTCTTGGGACAGATCGGGGGGCTACACCTTC. Protein product: CASSWDRSGGYTF.

This rearrangement joins TRBV5-1 to TRBJ2-3; no definite D call. V lost 0 bases and J 4 bases, leaving 6 bases between the germline ends. The germline CDR1 and CDR2 sequences are SGHRS and YFSETQ. CDR3 size: 13 residues. The DNA for the CDR3 is TGCGCCAGCAGCTTGGGATCCGCAGATACGCAGTATTTT. It encodes CASSLGSADTQYF.

This chain uses TRBV28 with TRBJ2-3, with 7 bases matching TRBD2. The trim removed 5 bases at V and 4 bases at J, leaving 12 bases unmatched. CDR1 is MDHEN and CDR2 is SYDVKM in the germline V gene. The CDR3 is 16 residues long. The CDR3 is CASSPWEGRAADTQYF. As DNA, the CDR3 is TGTGCCAGCAGTCCCTGGGAGGGGAGGGCCGCAGATACGCAGTATTTT.

The chain uses TRBV6-5 and TRBJ2-7; D may be TRBD2 (6 bases). With 0 bases removed from V and 3 bases from J, the gap between germline ends came to 12 bases. This CDR3 spans 15 amino acids. Germline V CDR1 and CDR2: MNHEY, SVGAGI. The CDR3 DNA follows: TGTGCCAGCAGTTACTCTTTCGGGAGTGACTACGAGCAGTACTTC. Translating gives CASSYSFGSDYEQYF.

This clone was observed once. This chain uses TRBV5-1 with TRBJ2-7; D call uncertain. Trimming removed 1 base at V and 2 bases at J, with 7 bases between. CDR1 SGHRS and CDR2 YFSETQ come from the germline V gene. CDR3 size: 13 residues. CDR3 in amino acids: CASSLTSPYEQYF. In DNA form, the CDR3 reads TGCGCCAGCAGCTTGACCTCTCCCTACGAGCAGTACTTC. Full variable domain (outside the CDR3, taken from reference TRBV5-1 and TRBJ2-7): KAGVTQTPRYLIKTRGQQVTLSCSPISGHRSVSWYQQTPGQGLQFLFEYFSETQRNKGNFPGRFSGRQFSNSRSEMNVSTLELGDSALYLCASSLTSPYEQYFGPGTRLTVT.

This clone appeared once. The V call is TRBV29-1, the J call TRBJ2-2; 8 bases map to TRBD1. CDR3 length: 15 residues. Trimming at V came to 3 bases and at J to 8 bases, leaving 11 bases not matched to a gene. CDR1 is SQVTM, CDR2 ANQGSEA, per germline. The CDR3 is CSVEGGQGSFGELFF. The CDR3 DNA reads TGCAGCGTTGAGGGCGGACAGGGATCCTTTGGGGAGCTGTTTTTT.

V gene TRBV28 combines with J gene TRBJ2-5; D is uncertain. The ends were cut back, 3 bases at V and 1 base at J, with 12 bases in the middle. Germline V lookup: CDR1 MDHEN, CDR2 SYDVKM. The CDR3 contains 15 residues. CDR3 DNA: TGTGCCAGCAGTTTGCCAATGGACGCCCAAGAGACCCAGTACTTC. It codes for CASSLPMDAQETQYF.

The rearrangement joins TRBV29-1 to TRBJ2-5; 8 nucleotides align to TRBD2. This CDR3 has 15 amino acids. The V segment lost 5 bases and the J segment 5 bases; nucleotides outside the gene matches: 13. CDR1 is SQVTM and CDR2 is ANQGSEA in the germline V gene. CDR3 in DNA: TGCAGCGTTTCCAGCGGGAGAGCAAGATGGGAGACCCAGTACTTC. It is translated as CSVSSGRARWETQYF.

The gene calls are TRBV5-1 and TRBJ2-3; maybe TRBD2 (6 bases). The CDR3 length is 16 residues. V was clipped by 0 bases and J by 2 bases, with 13 bases between them. Per germline, CDR1 SGHRS and CDR2 YFSETQ. Here the CDR3 reads CASSLDGRGNTDTQYF. CDR3 nucleotides: TGCGCCAGCAGCTTGGATGGGCGGGGAAACACAGATACGCAGTATTTT.

The CDR3 DNA reads as TGCGCCAGCAGCTTGACAGTCCAAGAGACCCAGTACTTC. Translation: CASSLTVQETQYF. This chain uses TRBV5-1 with TRBJ2-5; D is unclear. The germline V gene encodes CDR1 SGHRS and CDR2 YFSETQ. The CDR3 covers 13 residues. Trimming removed 1 base from V and 1 base from J, with 5 bases in between.

The chain carries TRBV5-6 and TRBJ2-5; tentatively, D is TRBD1 (5 bases). The V end lost 0 bases, the J end lost 1 base, and 7 bases lay between the germline ends. Germline V lookup: CDR1 SGHDT, CDR2 YYEEEE. This CDR3 has 14 residues. CDR3 in amino acids: CASSLDRIQETQYF. As DNA, the CDR3 is TGTGCCAGCAGCTTGGACAGGATCCAAGAGACCCAGTACTTC.

The chain links TRBV5-1 to TRBJ2-1, with D unresolved. This CDR3 has 16 residues. V was pared by 1 base and J by 2 bases, with 13 bases between. In germline, CDR1 is SGHRS, CDR2 YFSETQ. The CDR3 protein is CASSLYSEGAYNEQFF. The CDR3 DNA sequence: TGCGCCAGCAGCTTGTATTCGGAAGGAGCCTACAATGAGCAGTTCTTC.

CDR3: CASALSRVTSTDTQYF. CDR3 DNA: TGTGCCAGTGCTCTGAGCCGGGTCACTAGCACAGATACGCAGTATTTT. The chain is built from TRBV19 and TRBJ2-3, with D hard to call. Germline loops: CDR1 LNHDA, CDR2 SQIVND (reference sequence). V was pared by 8 bases and J by 0 bases, with 18 bases between. The CDR3 runs to 16 residues.

The chain combines TRBV5-1 with TRBJ1-2; D remains unclear. The CDR3 is 13 residues long. Germline V gene sequence: CDR1 SGHRS, CDR2 YFSETQ. V dropped 0 bases and J dropped 8 bases, with 11 bases sitting between them. This chain's CDR3 is CASSLARSDGYTF. The CDR3 DNA reads TGCGCCAGCAGCTTGGCTCGCTCGGACGGCTACACCTTC.

Note on this clone: A far larger clone is a single base away, which makes a read error likely. The chain couples TRBV27 to TRBJ2-7; D not resolved. The CDR3 sequence is 14 residues long. Per germline, CDR1 MNHEY and CDR2 SMNVEV (reference sequence). V lost 6 bases to trimming and J lost 2 bases, with 14 bases between them. Here the CDR3 DNA reads TGTGCCAGCAGCTCCCAAGGCCGAACCTACGAGCAGTACTTC. Amino acids: CASSSQGRTYEQYF.

This chain uses TRBV5-1 with TRBJ1-3, with a tentative D call TRBD1 (5 bases). Per germline, CDR1 SGHRS and CDR2 YFSETQ. The CDR3 runs to 14 residues. Trimming removed 3 bases from V and 2 bases from J, with 9 bases in between. CDR3 in DNA: TGCGCCAGCAGCTCCCAGGGAACTGGAAACACCATATATTTT. This translates into CASSSQGTGNTIYF.

The chain employs TRBV28 and TRBJ2-7; 7 positions match TRBD2. There are 15 residues in the CDR3. The trim removed 2 bases at V and 5 bases at J, leaving 9 bases unmatched. Germline V CDR1 and CDR2: MDHEN, SYDVKM. The CDR3 nucleotides read TGTGCCAGCAGTTTAGGAGGACTAGTAGGGGACGAGCAGTACTTC. Residues: CASSLGGLVGDEQYF.

This clone appeared a few times. The rearrangement links TRBV7-2 to TRBJ2-5; D remains ambiguous. V lost 5 bases and J lost 1, with 20 bases in between. The CDR3 contains 17 residues. CDR1 SGHTA and CDR2 FQGNSA come from the germline V gene. CDR3 nucleotide sequence: TGTGCCAGCAGCACACCCTTTGAGCGCGATATCCAAGAGACCCAGTACTTC. Translating gives CASSTPFERDIQETQYF.